Presented here are 26 T cell receptor beta chains from one specimen sequenced in a study of CD8+ T cells in alopecia areata. Following extraction, RNA underwent reverse transcription to cDNA, which served as the sequencing template. Libraries were prepared by immunoSEQ multiplex PCR; TCRdb keeps only in-frame clonotypes and omits some of them. The sample lists approximately 99,000 clones; 45% to 60% were seen once. The sample consisted of NKG2D-low CD8+ T cells sorted from blood. The receptor source for this set is a human donor with alopecia areata.

The chain recombines TRBV27 with TRBJ2-1; D is possibly TRBD1 or TRBD2 (5 bases each). This CDR3 has 14 residues. V lost 1 base, J lost 5 bases, and 9 bases lay in between. Germline V gene lookup returns CDR1 MNHEY and CDR2 SMNVEV (reference sequence). The CDR3 DNA follows: TGTGCCAGCAGTTTATTTTCGGGGCACAATGAGCAGTTCTTC. Translation: CASSLFSGHNEQFF.

A note on this clone: Different DNA sequences within this sample yield the same CDR3. The rearrangement uses TRBV6-5 and TRBJ1-2; D not resolved. Deletions cut 2 bases from V and 2 bases from J, with 6 bases between. CDR3 length: 13 residues. Germline CDR1 MNHEY, CDR2 SVGAGI. Written as DNA, the CDR3 is TGTGCCAGCAGTTACGGAGGGAACTATGGCTACACCTTC. Translating gives CASSYGGNYGYTF.

The rearrangement joins TRBV29-1 to TRBJ2-1, with 7 bases identical to TRBD2. Germline loops: CDR1 SQVTM, CDR2 ANQGSEA. V was pared by 4 bases and J by 1 base, with 4 bases of the junction left unmatched. The CDR3 consists of 14 residues. This CDR3 reads CSVGLAVSYNEQFF. DNA for the CDR3: TGCAGCGTTGGGCTAGCGGTGTCCTACAATGAGCAGTTCTTC.

The J gene is TRBJ2-3, the V gene TRBV4-2, with D hard to call. This CDR3 is built from 14 residues. V lost 0 bases and J 0 bases, leaving 4 bases between the germline ends. Per the germline V gene, CDR1 is LGHNA and CDR2 is YNFKEQ. CDR3 protein: CASSQEFSTDTQYF. CDR3 sequence (DNA): TGTGCCAGCAGCCAAGAATTTAGCACAGATACGCAGTATTTT.

The chain combines TRBV7-9 with TRBJ1-5, with D unresolved. Trimming took 5 bases from V and 7 from J, leaving 12 bases between them. The CDR3 covers 13 residues. CDR1 SEHNR and CDR2 FQNEAQ come from the germline V gene (reference sequence). Written as DNA, the CDR3 is TGTGCCAGCAGCATTGAGGGCTGGCAGCCCCAGCATTTT. It encodes CASSIEGWQPQHF.

This chain connects TRBV29-1 to TRBJ2-7, with D perhaps assigned TRBD1 or TRBD2 (5 bases each). In germline, CDR1 is SQVTM, CDR2 ANQGSEA. Trimming left V 3 bases short and J 0 bases short, with 12 bases between. The CDR3 has 14 amino acids. The DNA of the CDR3 is TGCAGCGTTGAGCGTAAGGGGAGCTCCTACGAGCAGTACTTC. Residues: CSVERKGSSYEQYF.

Notes on this clone: A far bigger clonotype differs at one base, so this is likely a read error. This chain connects TRBV13 to TRBJ2-7, with D uncertain. Germline V gene data show CDR1 as PRHDT and CDR2 as FYEKMQ (reference sequence). This CDR3 spans 12 amino acids. V lost 3 bases to trimming and J lost 0 bases, with 3 bases between them. CDR3 in DNA: TGTGCCAGCAGCTTGAGCTCCTACGAGCAGTACTTC. Encoded protein: CASSLSSYEQYF.

The chain uses TRBV5-1 and TRBJ2-1; 10 bases are shared with TRBD1. The CDR3 extends over 16 amino acids. CDR1 is SGHRS and CDR2 is YFSETQ in the germline V gene. V was pared by 2 bases and J by 4 bases, with 6 bases of the junction left unmatched. The CDR3 nucleotides read TGCGCCAGCAGCTTCGCCGGGACAGGGGTTTACAATGAGCAGTTCTTC. Translation: CASSFAGTGVYNEQFF.

The chain recombines TRBV29-1 with TRBJ1-3; weak D call: TRBD1 (6 bases). Trimming stripped 6 bases from V and 2 bases from J, with 14 bases between. The CDR3 has 14 residues. Per germline, CDR1 SQVTM and CDR2 ANQGSEA. CDR3 coding DNA: TGCAGCGTCACAGGGTTTAGCACTGGAAACACCATATATTTT. It is translated as CSVTGFSTGNTIYF.

J is TRBJ1-1 and V is TRBV2, with D unresolved. Germline values: CDR1 SNHLY, CDR2 FYNNEI. V dropped 7 bases and J dropped 11 bases, with 14 bases sitting between them. The CDR3 is made up of 11 amino acids. The CDR3 reads CASKQRPGAFF. The CDR3 nucleotides read TGTGCCAGCAAACAACGACCCGGGGCTTTCTTT.

This clone has only a few counts. This sample also contains other DNA sequences that code for the same CDR3. The V and J genes are TRBV13 and TRBJ1-5; 9 nucleotides match TRBD1. J lost 4 bases, V lost 5 bases, and 3 bases had no gene match. Germline V gives CDR1 PRHDT, CDR2 FYEKMQ (reference sequence). The CDR3 totals 14 residues. In DNA form, the CDR3 reads TGTGCCAGCAGCCACGGGACAGGGAATCAGCCCCAGCATTTT. This translates into CASSHGTGNQPQHF.

This clone has only one observation. The CDR3 DNA reads as TGTGCCAGCAGCTTAGGGGCCGAGCAGTACTTC. Translation gives CASSLGAEQYF. The chain joins TRBV7-8 to TRBJ2-5; no clear D gene. Judging by the DNA end, TRBJ2-7 fits better; the J call may be wrong. Germline CDR1 and CDR2: SGHVS and FQNEAQ. This CDR3 is built from 11 residues.

On this clone: This is likely a read error, given that the CDR3 carries no conserved phenylalanine or tryptophan at its end. V is TRBV27 and J is TRBJ2-7, with a tentative D call TRBD1 (6 bases). The CDR3 is made up of 13 amino acids. CDR1 is MNHEY and CDR2 is SMNVEV in the germline V gene (reference sequence). With 1 base removed from V and 7 bases from J, the gap between germline ends came to 11 bases. CDR3 protein: CASSLLGGREQYS. The CDR3 DNA reads TGTGCCAGCAGTTTATTAGGGGGTCGAGAGCAGTACTCC.

The chain uses TRBV4-2 and TRBJ2-1, with a possible D match to TRBD2 (6 bases). This CDR3 is built from 13 residues. The V end was cut by 0 bases, the J end by 8 bases, with 8 bases between. CDR1 and CDR2 (germline): LGHNA, YNFKEQ. The CDR3 sequence is CASSQEGGDEQFF. The DNA of the CDR3 is TGTGCCAGCAGCCAAGAGGGAGGCGATGAGCAGTTCTTC.

The table lists this clone with a few counts. The rearrangement joins TRBV29-1 to TRBJ2-7; D may be TRBD1 (6 bases). Trimming removed 6 bases at V and 7 bases at J, with 16 bases between. The CDR3 contains 12 residues. Germline lookup yields CDR1 SQVTM and CDR2 ANQGSEA. The CDR3 loop reads CSVTGPEGEQYF. In DNA, the CDR3 is TGCAGCGTGACAGGTCCCGAGGGAGAGCAGTACTTC.

J is TRBJ2-1 and V is TRBV14, with D unclear. V dropped 2 bases and J dropped 3 bases, with 5 bases sitting between them. The CDR3 is 13 residues long. Germline V gene data show CDR1 as SGHDN and CDR2 as FVKESK. CDR3 sequence: CASSQYSYNEQFF. In nucleotides, the CDR3 is TGTGCCAGCAGCCAATACAGCTACAATGAGCAGTTCTTC.

The chain couples TRBV2 to TRBJ1-5; maybe TRBD1 (5 bases). The CDR3 is made up of 16 amino acids. Germline values: CDR1 SNHLY, CDR2 FYNNEI. V was cut by 6 bases and J by 1 base, with 16 bases left in between. The CDR3 here is CASRGRRGGSNQPQHF. The CDR3 coding sequence is TGTGCCAGCAGGGGTAGGAGGGGCGGAAGCAATCAGCCCCAGCATTTT.

V gene TRBV28 combines with J gene TRBJ2-7; maybe TRBD1 (6 bases). Between the trimmed V and J ends, which lost 4 bases and 1 base, there was a span of 17 bases. This CDR3 is built from 16 residues. From germline, CDR1 is MDHEN and CDR2 SYDVKM. In DNA form, the CDR3 reads TGTGCCAGCAGTTCCCCACCGACAGGCTTTTCCTACGAGCAGTACTTC. Translating gives CASSSPPTGFSYEQYF.

This clone appeared a few times. The chain carries TRBV30 and TRBJ2-1; D is unclear. V was cut by 0 bases and J by 9 bases, with 6 bases left in between. This CDR3 spans 11 amino acids. Germline values: CDR1 GTSNPN, CDR2 SVGIG (reference sequence). CDR3 sequence: CAWSVKGEQFF. For the CDR3, the DNA is TGTGCCTGGAGTGTGAAAGGTGAGCAGTTCTTC.

The rearrangement links TRBV4-1 to TRBJ2-2; no clear D gene. Between the trimmed V and J ends, which lost 0 bases and 4 bases, there was a span of 12 bases. Germline V gene lookup returns CDR1 MGHRA and CDR2 YSYEKL. The CDR3 has 16 residues. The CDR3 coding sequence is TGCGCCAGCAGCCAAGAACGAGCTTTGGCCACCGGGGAGCTGTTTTTT. Translating it yields CASSQERALATGELFF.

The chain uses TRBV9 and TRBJ1-2; maybe TRBD1 (5 bases). This CDR3 is 13 amino acids long. V lost 4 bases, J lost 5 bases, and 12 bases lay in between. Germline loops: CDR1 SGDLS, CDR2 YYNGEE. CDR3 protein: CASSSDRPYGYTF. CDR3 nucleotides: TGTGCCAGCAGCTCCGACAGACCGTATGGCTACACCTTC.

The V and J genes are TRBV7-9 and TRBJ2-1; 12 bases are a match to TRBD2. The germline V gene has CDR1 SEHNR and CDR2 FQNEAQ (reference sequence). V was pared by 5 bases and J by 7 bases, with 6 bases of the junction left unmatched. The CDR3 sequence is 15 residues long. The DNA for the CDR3 is TGTGCCAGCAGCCACCTAGCGGGAGGGTTAAATGAGCAGTTCTTC. Its protein is CASSHLAGGLNEQFF.

This clone appeared a few times. The chain is built from TRBV5-6 and TRBJ2-3, with a weak D call TRBD2 (6 bases). Germline values: CDR1 SGHDT, CDR2 YYEEEE. This CDR3 has 14 amino acids. Trimming removed 1 base from V and 5 bases from J, with 11 bases in between. In DNA, the CDR3 is TGTGCCAGCAGCTTGCCCGATAGCGGAGATACGCAGTATTTT. It codes for CASSLPDSGDTQYF.

The chain links TRBV4-1 to TRBJ2-3; 7 bases are shared with TRBD1. V gave up 0 bases and J gave up 3 bases; unmatched junction bases: 9. The CDR3 has 17 amino acids. Germline lookup yields CDR1 MGHRA and CDR2 YSYEKL. CDR3 coding DNA: TGCGCCAGCAGCCAAGAAACAGGGGTTGGGGGAACAGATACGCAGTATTTT. This sequence encodes CASSQETGVGGTDTQYF.

The V call is TRBV28, the J call TRBJ1-2; D gene uncertain. Germline values: CDR1 MDHEN, CDR2 SYDVKM. CDR3 length: 14 residues. Trimming left V 6 bases short and J 12 bases short, with 23 bases between. CDR3 nucleotides: TGTGCCAGCAGCCTAGACCTAAGCGAATTGGACCACACCTTC. Protein: CASSLDLSELDHTF.

The V and J genes are TRBV7-6 and TRBJ2-1; D is uncertain. V was cut by 2 bases and J by 2 bases, with 7 bases left in between. Germline CDR1 and CDR2: SGHVS and FNYEAQ. CDR3 length: 14 residues. The DNA for the CDR3 is TGTGCCAGCAGCTTAAGTGGGACCTACAATGAGCAGTTCTTC. Translating it yields CASSLSGTYNEQFF.